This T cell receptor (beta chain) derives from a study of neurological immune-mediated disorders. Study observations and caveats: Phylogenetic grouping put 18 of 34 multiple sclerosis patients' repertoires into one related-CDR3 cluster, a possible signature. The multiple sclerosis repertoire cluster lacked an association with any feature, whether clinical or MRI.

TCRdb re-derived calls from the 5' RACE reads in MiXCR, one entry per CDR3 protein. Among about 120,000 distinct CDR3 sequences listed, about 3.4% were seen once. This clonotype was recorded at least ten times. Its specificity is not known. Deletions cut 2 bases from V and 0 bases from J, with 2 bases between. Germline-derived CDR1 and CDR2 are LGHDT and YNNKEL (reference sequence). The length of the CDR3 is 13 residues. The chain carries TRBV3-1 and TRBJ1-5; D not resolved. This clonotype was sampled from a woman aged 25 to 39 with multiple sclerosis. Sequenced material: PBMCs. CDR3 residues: CASSQTSNQPQHF. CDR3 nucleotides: TGTGCCAGCAGCCAAACTAGCAATCAGCCCCAGCATTTT.